The 8 T cell receptor beta chains in this list originate from one sample, sequenced in a study of T cells in localized non-small cell lung cancer. The protocol was immunoSEQ multiplex PCR, while the TCRdb copy is restricted to in-frame clones and leaves out a portion. The table lists tens of thousands of clones, just over 85% of them singletons. Sequences were derived from peripheral blood mononuclear cells, sampled before any cancer treatment. These receptors all stem from a male donor aged 60 or older with stage II lung adenocarcinoma.

The chain links TRBV19 to TRBJ1-1; D call uncertain. CDR1 LNHDA and CDR2 SQIVND come from the germline V gene (reference sequence). The ends were cut back, 0 bases at V and 3 bases at J, with 11 bases in the middle. The CDR3 sequence is 15 residues long. The CDR3 bases are TGTGCCAGTAGTATAGAACCCGGGAGTTACACTGAAGCTTTCTTT. Protein product: CASSIEPGSYTEAFF.

This sequence joins TRBV7-2 and TRBJ2-7; D is ambiguous. The ends were cut back, 4 bases at V and 2 bases at J, with 9 bases in the middle. CDR1 SGHTA and CDR2 FQGNSA come from the germline V gene. This CDR3 comprises 13 residues. CDR3 residues: CASSSPPAYEQYF. DNA of the CDR3: TGTGCCAGCAGCTCCCCGCCGGCCTACGAGCAGTACTTC.

This rearrangement joins TRBV18 to TRBJ1-3; D call uncertain. The germline gives CDR1 KGHSH, CDR2 LQKENI. There are 15 residues in the CDR3. The ends were cut back, 0 bases at V and 0 bases at J, with 6 bases in the middle. The DNA for the CDR3 is TGTGCCAGCTCACCACCCCAAGACTCTGGAAACACCATATATTTT. Translating gives CASSPPQDSGNTIYF.

The V gene is TRBV30, the J gene TRBJ1-2; D is unresolved. Looked up from germline, CDR1 is GTSNPN and CDR2 is SVGIG (reference sequence). CDR3 length: 14 amino acids. Trimming removed 2 bases at V and 5 bases at J, with 15 bases between. The CDR3 is CAWSLPLPRYGYTF. Here the CDR3 DNA reads TGTGCCTGGAGTCTCCCCCTCCCCCGGTATGGCTACACCTTC. Together with reference TRBV30 and TRBJ1-2, the CDR3 gives the full variable domain: SQTIHQWPATLVQPVGSPLSLECTVEGTSNPNLYWYRQAAGRGLQLLFYSVGIGQISSEVPQNLSASRPQDRQFILSSKKLLLSDSGFYLCAWSLPLPRYGYTFGSGTRLTVV.

The chain uses TRBV4-3 and TRBJ1-6, with 8 bases identical to TRBD1. This CDR3 spans 15 amino acids. Germline-derived CDR1 and CDR2 are LGHNA and YSLEER. V dropped 1 base and J dropped 7; count of bases not matched to a gene: 3. As DNA, the CDR3 is TGCGCCAGCAGCCAAGTGGACAGGGACAATTCACCCCTCCACTTT. Translating gives CASSQVDRDNSPLHF.

The chain uses TRBV10-3 and TRBJ1-4; D uncertain. Germline V gene lookup returns CDR1 ENHRY and CDR2 SYGVKD. The CDR3 has 13 residues. V was shortened by 5 bases and J by 8 bases, with 12 bases between the two germline ends. The CDR3 DNA is TGTGCCATCAGTCAGGACCTTGGGGAAAAACTGTTTTTT. This gives the protein CAISQDLGEKLFF.

J is TRBJ2-3 and V is TRBV9; 10 bases align to TRBD2. From germline, CDR1 is SGDLS and CDR2 YYNGEE. V shed 3 bases and J 3 bases; nucleotides not matched to a gene: 4. The CDR3 spans 15 residues. The CDR3 region is CASSDSGRLTDTQYF. As DNA, the CDR3 is TGTGCCAGCAGCGATAGCGGGAGGTTAACAGATACGCAGTATTTT.

This clone was seen just once. The rearrangement joins TRBV2 to TRBJ1-5; D gene ambiguous. Germline V lookup: CDR1 SNHLY, CDR2 FYNNEI. The CDR3 runs to 15 residues. V was pared by 4 bases and J by 0 bases, with 10 bases between. The CDR3 region is CASSGQVYSNQPQHF. The CDR3 region has the DNA TGTGCCAGCAGTGGACAAGTATATAGCAATCAGCCCCAGCATTTT.